This is a list of T cell receptor beta chains from one sample in a study of CD8+ T cells in alopecia areata. Repertoires were generated with immunoSEQ multiplex PCR, while TCRdb's copy carries only in-frame clones and drops some. Of under 350,000 clones detected, 55% to 70% appear once; the ten largest clones hold 1.8%. The sample here was CD4+ T cells sorted from blood, taken at week 24, from a patient treated with tofacitinib. The receptors originated from a human donor with alopecia areata. Both conserved end residues are part of each CDR3. The D gene is left open where the match is weak. Not all rows give a size; the values are once, few, many and, for expanded clones, a class.

clone size,J gene,V gene,CDR3 length,D gene,CDR3 DNA,CDR3 protein
NA,TRBJ1-1,TRBV5-6,13,TRBD1,TGTGCCAGCAGCACCGACAGGGGCACTGAAGCTTTCTTT,CASSTDRGTEAFF
NA,TRBJ2-7,TRBV2,12,NA,TGTGCCAGCACCAAGGGGAGCTACGAGCAGTACTTC,CASTKGSYEQYF
once,TRBJ2-7,TRBV27,14,NA,TGTGCCAGCAGTTTATCTCCTAACACCTACGAGCAGTACTTC,CASSLSPNTYEQYF
NA,TRBJ2-5,TRBV6-5,14,NA,TGTGCCAGCAGACTAACGGGGACCTTCGAGACCCAGTACTTC,CASRLTGTFETQYF
NA,TRBJ2-6,TRBV29-1,17,TRBD2,TGCAGCGTGTCCGGGGGGTCCGCTTCCTCTGGGGCCAACGTCCTGACTTTC,CSVSGGSASSGANVLTF
NA,TRBJ1-6,TRBV5-1,14,NA,TGCGCCAGCAGCTCCGGGACTTATAATTCACCCCTCCACTTT,CASSSGTYNSPLHF
few,TRBJ1-5,TRBV28,10,NA,TGTGCCAGCAGTTTAAAACCCCAGCATTTT,CASSLKPQHF
few,TRBJ2-6,TRBV6-5,15,NA,TGTGCCAGCAGTCCCCCTTTGGCTGGGGCCAACGTCCTGACTTTC,CASSPPLAGANVLTF
few,TRBJ1-6,TRBV4-2,16,NA,TGTGCCAGCAGCCGCTGGGGGGCTAAGGTTAATTCACCCCTCCACTTT,CASSRWGAKVNSPLHF
once,TRBJ1-5,TRBV15,12,NA,TGTGCCACCGGGACGGTTTATCAGCCCCAGCATTTT,CATGTVYQPQHF
NA,TRBJ1-1,TRBV2,12,TRBD1,TGTGCCAGCAGGGCGACAGGGGGCTCAGCTTTCTTT,CASRATGGSAFF
NA,TRBJ2-3,TRBV4-1,15,NA,TGCGCCAGCAGCCAAGGGCCGGCTAGCACAGATACGCAGTATTTT,CASSQGPASTDTQYF
NA,TRBJ1-1,TRBV29-1,15,TRBD1,TGCAGCGCCACCGCAGGGAGAGAACAGGGGACTGAAGCTTTCTTT,CSATAGREQGTEAFF
once,TRBJ2-1,TRBV30,14,TRBD2,TGTGCCTGGAGTGTCCTAGCGGGGAACAGAGAGCAGTTCTTC,CAWSVLAGNREQFF
NA,TRBJ1-2,TRBV30,12,NA,TGTGCCTTTCGGGGGAGAGGCTATGGCTACACCTTC,CAFRGRGYGYTF
NA,TRBJ1-2,TRBV30,15,NA,TGTGCCTGGGGTTTTAACAGGATCTCTAACTATGGCTACACCTTC,CAWGFNRISNYGYTF
once,TRBJ2-7,TRBV7-3,14,NA,TGTGCCAGCAGCCCCGGTGGGGGCGGCTACGAGCAGTACTTC,CASSPGGGGYEQYF
NA,TRBJ2-5,TRBV4-2,13,NA,TGTGCCAGCAGCCAAGAAACGGGGGAGACCCAGTACTTC,CASSQETGETQYF
NA,TRBJ2-3,TRBV30,13,NA,TGTGCCTGGACTCTAGCGAGCACAGATACGCAGTATTTT,CAWTLASTDTQYF
few,TRBJ2-3,TRBV29-1,13,NA,TGCAGCGTTGGACTTGAGATCGGAAATACGCAGTATTTT,CSVGLEIGNTQYF
NA,TRBJ2-7,TRBV28,15,TRBD1,TGTGCCAGCAGCTTGTCGGGACAGGGCATCTACGAGCAGTACTTC,CASSLSGQGIYEQYF
NA,TRBJ2-5,TRBV7-2,14,TRBD1,TGTGCCAGCAGCGCAGACAGGGGCCGGGAGACCCAGTACTTC,CASSADRGRETQYF
few,TRBJ2-1,TRBV11-2,16,TRBD2,TGTGCCAGCAGCCCTCGGACGACGGGAGGGGTCGATGAGCAGTTCTTC,CASSPRTTGGVDEQFF
NA,TRBJ2-7,TRBV19,13,NA,TGTGCCAGTAGTGGAGGGGTTATCCACGAGCAGTACTTC,CASSGGVIHEQYF
NA,TRBJ2-7,TRBV7-2,16,NA,TGTGCCAGCAGCCGTAATGGGGCAGGGAATTCCAACGAGCAGTACTTC,CASSRNGAGNSNEQYF
few,TRBJ2-5,TRBV2,15,TRBD1,TGTGCCAGCAGTACCGAGGGACAGGGCCAAGAGACCCAGTACTTC,CASSTEGQGQETQYF
NA,TRBJ2-1,TRBV7-9,15,TRBD2,TGTGCCAGCAGCCCCATAGCGGGGGGGCGGAATGAGCAGTTCTTC,CASSPIAGGRNEQFF
NA,TRBJ1-2,TRBV30,16,NA,TGTGCCTGGAGTGTACGGGGAACAGGGACTAACTATGGCTACACCTTC,CAWSVRGTGTNYGYTF
few,TRBJ2-5,TRBV5-1,16,TRBD2,TGCGCCAGCAGCTTGAGGGCTAGCGGGGCCCAAGAGACCCAGTACTTC,CASSLRASGAQETQYF
NA,TRBJ2-1,TRBV4-2,13,NA,TGTGCCAGCAGCCAAGATAGGCGGGGGCAGCAGTTCTTC,CASSQDRRGQQFF
few,TRBJ2-3,TRBV2,14,NA,TGTGCCAGCAGTTCTACGGGCACCCCGGATACGCAGTATTTT,CASSSTGTPDTQYF
NA,TRBJ1-6,TRBV2,15,NA,TGTGCCAGCAGTGAGGCGGGGCAGTATAATTCACCCCTCCACTTT,CASSEAGQYNSPLHF
once,TRBJ1-2,TRBV9,15,NA,TGTGCCAGCAGCGTAGGAAAGGGGACTAACTATGGCTACACCTTC,CASSVGKGTNYGYTF
NA,TRBJ1-6,TRBV7-9,16,TRBD1,TGTGCCAGCAGGTGGACAGGGGGCGCCTCTGGCTCACCCCTCCACTTT,CASRWTGGASGSPLHF
NA,TRBJ2-7,TRBV27,14,NA,TGTGCCAGCAGTTATGACCGGAGCACCTACGAGCAGTACTTC,CASSYDRSTYEQYF